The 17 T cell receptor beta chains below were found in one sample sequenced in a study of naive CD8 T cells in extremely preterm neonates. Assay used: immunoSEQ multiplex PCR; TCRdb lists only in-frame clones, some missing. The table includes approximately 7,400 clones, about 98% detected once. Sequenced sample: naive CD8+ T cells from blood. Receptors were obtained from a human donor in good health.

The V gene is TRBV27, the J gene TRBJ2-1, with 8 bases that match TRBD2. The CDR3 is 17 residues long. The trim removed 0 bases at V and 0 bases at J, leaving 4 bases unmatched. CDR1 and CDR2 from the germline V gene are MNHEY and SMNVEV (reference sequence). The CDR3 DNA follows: TGTGCCAGCAGTTTATCGACTAGCGCCAGCTCCTACAATGAGCAGTTCTTC. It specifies CASSLSTSASSYNEQFF.

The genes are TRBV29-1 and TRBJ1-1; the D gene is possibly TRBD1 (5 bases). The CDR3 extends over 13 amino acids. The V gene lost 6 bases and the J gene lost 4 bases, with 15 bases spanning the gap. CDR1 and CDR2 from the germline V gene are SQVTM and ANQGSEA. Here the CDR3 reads CSVGEGVGTEAFF. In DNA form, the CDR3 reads TGCAGCGTAGGGGAGGGCGTGGGCACTGAAGCTTTCTTT.

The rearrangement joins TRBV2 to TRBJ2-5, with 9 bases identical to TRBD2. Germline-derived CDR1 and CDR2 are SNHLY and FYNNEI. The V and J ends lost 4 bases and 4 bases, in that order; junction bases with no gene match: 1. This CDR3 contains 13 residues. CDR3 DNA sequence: TGTGCCAGCAGTGCTAGCGGGACAGAGACCCAGTACTTC. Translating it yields CASSASGTETQYF.

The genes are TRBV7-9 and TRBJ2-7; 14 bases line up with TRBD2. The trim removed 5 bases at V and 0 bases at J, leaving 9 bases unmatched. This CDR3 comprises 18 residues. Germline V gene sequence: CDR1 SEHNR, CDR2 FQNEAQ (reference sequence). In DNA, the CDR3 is TGTGCCAGCAGCGAAGGGACTAGCGGGGGCCCCAGCTCCTACGAGCAGTACTTC. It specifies CASSEGTSGGPSSYEQYF. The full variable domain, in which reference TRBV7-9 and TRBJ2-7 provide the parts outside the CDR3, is DTGVSQNPRHKITKRGQNVTFRCDPISEHNRLYWYRQTLGQGPEFLTYFQNEAQLEKSRLLSDRFSAERPKGSFSTLEIQRTEQGDSAMYLCASSEGTSGGPSSYEQYFGPGTRLTVT.

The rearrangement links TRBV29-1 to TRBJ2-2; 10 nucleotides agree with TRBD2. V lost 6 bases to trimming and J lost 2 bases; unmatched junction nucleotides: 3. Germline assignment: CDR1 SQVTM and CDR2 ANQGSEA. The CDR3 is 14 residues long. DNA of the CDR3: TGCAGCGTGTCTAGCGGGGGTAACACCGGGGAGCTGTTTTTT. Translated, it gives CSVSSGGNTGELFF.

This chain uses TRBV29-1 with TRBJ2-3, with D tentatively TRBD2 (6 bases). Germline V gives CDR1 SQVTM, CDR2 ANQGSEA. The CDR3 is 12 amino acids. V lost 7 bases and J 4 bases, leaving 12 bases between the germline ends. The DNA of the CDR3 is TGCAGCGACTCGGGGGTGGCAGATACGCAGTATTTT. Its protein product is CSDSGVADTQYF.

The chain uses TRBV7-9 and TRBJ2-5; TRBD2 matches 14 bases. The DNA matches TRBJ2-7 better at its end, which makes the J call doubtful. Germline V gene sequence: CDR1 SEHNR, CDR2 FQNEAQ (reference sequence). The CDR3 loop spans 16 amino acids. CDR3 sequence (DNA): TGTGCCAGCAGCCCCGGGACTAGCGGGAGCTCCTACGAGCAGTACTTC. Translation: CASSPGTSGSSYEQYF.

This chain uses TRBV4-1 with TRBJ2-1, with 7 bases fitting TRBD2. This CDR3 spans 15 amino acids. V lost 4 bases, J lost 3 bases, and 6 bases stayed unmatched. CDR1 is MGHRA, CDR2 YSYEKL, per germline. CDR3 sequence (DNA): TGCGCCAGCAGCCCAAGCGGACTAGGCTACAATGAGCAGTTCTTC. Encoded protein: CASSPSGLGYNEQFF.

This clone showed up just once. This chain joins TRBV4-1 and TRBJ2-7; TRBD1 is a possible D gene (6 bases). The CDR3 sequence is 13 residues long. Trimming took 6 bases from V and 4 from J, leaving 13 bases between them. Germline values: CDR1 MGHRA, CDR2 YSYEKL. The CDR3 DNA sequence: TGCGCCAGCAGTCCCCGAGGGGGTTACGAGCAGTACTTC. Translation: CASSPRGGYEQYF.

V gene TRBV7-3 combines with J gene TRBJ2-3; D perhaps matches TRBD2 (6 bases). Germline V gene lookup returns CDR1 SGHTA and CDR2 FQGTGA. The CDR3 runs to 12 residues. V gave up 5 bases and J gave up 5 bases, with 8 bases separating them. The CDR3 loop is CASSGAGDTQYF. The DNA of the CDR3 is TGTGCCAGCAGCGGAGCGGGAGATACGCAGTATTTT.

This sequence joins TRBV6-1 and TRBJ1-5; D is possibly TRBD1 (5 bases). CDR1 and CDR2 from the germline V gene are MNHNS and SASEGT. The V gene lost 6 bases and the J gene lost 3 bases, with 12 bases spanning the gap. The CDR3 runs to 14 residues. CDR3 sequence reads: CASSLGGNNQPQHF. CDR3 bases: TGTGCCAGCAGCTTGGGGGGGAACAATCAGCCCCAGCATTTT.

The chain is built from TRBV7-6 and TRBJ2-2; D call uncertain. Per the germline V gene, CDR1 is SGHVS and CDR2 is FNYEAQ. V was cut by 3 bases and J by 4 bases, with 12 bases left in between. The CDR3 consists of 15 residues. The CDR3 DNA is TGTGCCAGCAGCTTGGCGACTGCCGCCACCGGGGAGCTGTTTTTT. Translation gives CASSLATAATGELFF.

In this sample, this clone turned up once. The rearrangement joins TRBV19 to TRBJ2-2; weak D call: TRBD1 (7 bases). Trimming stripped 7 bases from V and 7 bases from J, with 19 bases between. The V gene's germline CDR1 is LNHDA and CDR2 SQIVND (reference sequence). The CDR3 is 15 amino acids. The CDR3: CASTDDREAVGELFF. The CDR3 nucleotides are TGTGCCAGTACGGACGACAGGGAGGCGGTCGGGGAGCTGTTTTTT. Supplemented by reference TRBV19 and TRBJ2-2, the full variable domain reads DGGITQSPKYLFRKEGQNVTLSCEQNLNHDAMYWYRQDPGQGLRLIYYSQIVNDFQKGDIAEGYSVSREKKESFPLTVTSAQKNPTAFYLCASTDDREAVGELFFGEGSRLTVL.

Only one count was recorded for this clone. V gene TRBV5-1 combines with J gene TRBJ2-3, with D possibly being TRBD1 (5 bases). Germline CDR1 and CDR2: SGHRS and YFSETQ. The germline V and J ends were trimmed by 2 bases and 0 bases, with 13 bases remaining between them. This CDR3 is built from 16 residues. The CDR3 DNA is TGCGCCAGCAGCTTATTGGACAACCCTAGCACAGATACGCAGTATTTT. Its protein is CASSLLDNPSTDTQYF.

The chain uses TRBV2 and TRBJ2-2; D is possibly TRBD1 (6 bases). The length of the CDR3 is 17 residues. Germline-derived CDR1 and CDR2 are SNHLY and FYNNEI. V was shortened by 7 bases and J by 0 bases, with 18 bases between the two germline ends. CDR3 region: CASIPIRQASNTGELFF. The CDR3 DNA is TGTGCCAGCATCCCTATCCGACAGGCATCGAACACCGGGGAGCTGTTTTTT.

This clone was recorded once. The DNA of the CDR3 is TGTGCCAGCAGTTACTCCGTGGTCCAGGCCGAGGGAGCTTTCTTT. Translating it yields CASSYSVVQAEGAFF. The gene calls are TRBV6-5 and TRBJ1-1; D is unresolved. V lost 0 bases to trimming and J lost 10 bases, with 18 bases between them. This CDR3 spans 15 amino acids. Germline CDR1 MNHEY, CDR2 SVGAGI.

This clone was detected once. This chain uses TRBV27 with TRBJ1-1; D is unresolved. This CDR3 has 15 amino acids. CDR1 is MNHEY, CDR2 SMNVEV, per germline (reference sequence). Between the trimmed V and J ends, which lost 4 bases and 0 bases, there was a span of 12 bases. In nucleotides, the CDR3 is TGTGCCAGCAGTTCTAACGGACTCATGAACACTGAAGCTTTCTTT. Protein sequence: CASSSNGLMNTEAFF.